The rows below give T cell receptor beta chains drawn from one sample of a study of breast tumors, draining lymph nodes, adjacent tissues. TCRdb reprocessed the multiplex PCR reads via MiXCR and lists one record per CDR3 protein. The sample records hundreds of thousands of distinct CDR3 sequences, approximately 31% being singletons. Sequenced: axillary lymph node tissue. The receptors originated from a female donor with breast cancer. Some clones in this sample may be carry-over from other donors' samples. Both conserved end residues are part of each CDR3. A D gene is named only where the DNA matches it firmly.

NA,TRBJ2-2,TRBV28,CASRTLRGVVGKLFF
NA,TRBJ1-3,TRBV30,CAWSRRVESGNTIYF
TRBD2,TRBJ2-2,TRBV10-2,CASNPSGRYTGELFF
TRBD1,TRBJ2-3,TRBV4-2,CASSRRDLHRDRDTDTQYF
TRBD1,TRBJ1-4,TRBV9,CASSAGGQGGEKLFF
NA,TRBJ2-6,TRBV6-2/TRBV6-3,CASSYRFTGANVLTF
TRBD1,TRBJ1-1,TRBV20-1,CSARESGRGQAEAFF
NA,TRBJ2-1,TRBV7-2,CASSLRPGWSYEQFF
NA,TRBJ2-7,TRBV7-9,CASSPPSGRASYEQYF
TRBD1,TRBJ2-5,TRBV7-2,CASSLTGGPLYF
TRBD1,TRBJ1-5,TRBV20-1,CSASGQVGQPQHF
NA,TRBJ2-2,TRBV9,CASSVEGGLFF
NA,NA,TRBV6-1,CASSEGRGSEAFF
NA,TRBJ2-1,TRBV5-5,CASSPGTGSYNEQFF
TRBD1,TRBJ1-6,TRBV6-5,CASSRGQTYNSPLHF
NA,TRBJ2-1,TRBV5-4,CASSPQGRNEQFF
NA,TRBJ1-5,TRBV7-4,CASSLSTVSSNQPQHF
NA,TRBJ1-5,TRBV5-1,CASSADPSGTTGETQHF
NA,TRBJ1-1,TRBV30,CAGGSNTEAFF
TRBD1,TRBJ1-6,TRBV6-1,CASSLGQGGNSPLHF
NA,TRBJ2-6,TRBV7-8,CASSWLGSGANVLTF
NA,TRBJ2-1,TRBV5-1,CASSGWGHDEQFF
NA,TRBJ2-3,TRBV7-6,CASSSFRERGDTQYF
NA,TRBJ1-2,TRBV2,CASREQAANGYTF
NA,TRBJ1-3,TRBV7-9,CASSLGSLLTTGNTIYF
TRBD1,TRBJ2-1,TRBV19,CATGQGGEQFF
NA,TRBJ2-2,TRBV7-2,CASSAVGRNTGELFF
NA,TRBJ1-2,TRBV2,CASSEGLGGYGYTF
NA,TRBJ1-5,TRBV5-1,CASSVTVYKAPQHF
TRBD1,TRBJ2-2,TRBV6-5,CASRGDRRNTGELFF
NA,TRBJ1-2,TRBV2,CASSNNFQGGGYTF
TRBD1,TRBJ1-2,TRBV24-1,CATSGDTTGEGYTF
TRBD1,TRBJ2-7,TRBV5-5,CASSSRTGHTYEQYF
NA,TRBJ2-1,TRBV12-3/TRBV12-4,CASTEGATYNEQFF
TRBD2,TRBJ2-3,TRBV20-1,CSAPGRGLAGASTDTQYF
TRBD2,TRBJ2-5,TRBV7-3,CASSYGTSGRPETQYF
TRBD2,TRBJ2-3,TRBV7-6,CASRRTSRAFTDTQYF
NA,TRBJ2-1,TRBV7-9,CASSLVDPREQFF
NA,TRBJ2-7,TRBV5-1,CASSLAPAYEQYF
TRBD1,TRBJ2-7,TRBV25-1,CASSEPRDRGLYEQYF
NA,TRBJ1-5,TRBV11-2,CASSLDWGRGNQPQHF
TRBD1,TRBJ2-5,TRBV6-1,CASSPDRGQGTQYF
NA,TRBJ1-2,TRBV18,CASSQGQANYGYTF
NA,TRBJ1-1,TRBV5-5,CASSWERGNTEAFF
NA,TRBJ2-3,TRBV2,CATVLRPSTDTQYF
NA,TRBJ2-7,TRBV7-2,CASSLAAGTGPYEQYF
NA,TRBJ2-1,TRBV5-1,CASSLGGTRDEQFF
NA,TRBJ2-1,TRBV7-2,CASSLRVKGDNEQFF
NA,TRBJ2-3,TRBV7-2,CASSLGSSRSDTQYF
TRBD1,TRBJ1-1,TRBV27,CASSSWTGPEAFF
NA,TRBJ1-1,TRBV6-4,CASSLQLMNTEAFF
NA,TRBJ1-5,TRBV6-5,CASRKGERVAAQHF
TRBD2,TRBJ2-5,TRBV5-1,CASSISGSGGETQYF
TRBD2,TRBJ2-5,TRBV11-3,CASSKGLAGTETQYF
TRBD2,TRBJ2-2,TRBV30,CAGLSGTKTLNTGELFF
NA,TRBJ1-6,TRBV12-3/TRBV12-4,CASSATGFNSPLHF
TRBD2,TRBJ2-3,TRBV4-2,CASSQRTRTSTDTQYF
NA,TRBJ2-3,TRBV24-1,CATSSMPTDTQYF